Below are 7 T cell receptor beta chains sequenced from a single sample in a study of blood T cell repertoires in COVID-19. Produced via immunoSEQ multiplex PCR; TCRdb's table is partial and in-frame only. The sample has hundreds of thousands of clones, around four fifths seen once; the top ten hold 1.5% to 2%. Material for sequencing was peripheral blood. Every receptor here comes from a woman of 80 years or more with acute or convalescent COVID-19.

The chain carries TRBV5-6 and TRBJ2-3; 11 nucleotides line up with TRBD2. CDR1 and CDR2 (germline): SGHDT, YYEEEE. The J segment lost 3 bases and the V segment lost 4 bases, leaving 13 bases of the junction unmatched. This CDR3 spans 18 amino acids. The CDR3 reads CASSLLGSGRVWTDTQYF. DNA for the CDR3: TGTGCCAGCAGCCTCCTCGGTAGCGGGAGGGTGTGGACAGATACGCAGTATTTT.

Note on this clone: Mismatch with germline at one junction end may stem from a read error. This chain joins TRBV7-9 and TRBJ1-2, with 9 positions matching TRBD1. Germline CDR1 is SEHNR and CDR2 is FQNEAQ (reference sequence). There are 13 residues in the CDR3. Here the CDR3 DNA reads TGTGCCAGCAGCTTAGCGGGACAGGGCCACTTAGCCTTC. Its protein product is CASSLAGQGHLAF.

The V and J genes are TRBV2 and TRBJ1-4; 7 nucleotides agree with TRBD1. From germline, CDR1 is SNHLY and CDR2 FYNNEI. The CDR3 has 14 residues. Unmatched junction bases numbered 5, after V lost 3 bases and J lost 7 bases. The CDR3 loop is CASSENRGGEKLFF. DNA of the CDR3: TGTGCCAGCAGTGAGAACAGGGGAGGTGAAAAACTGTTTTTT.

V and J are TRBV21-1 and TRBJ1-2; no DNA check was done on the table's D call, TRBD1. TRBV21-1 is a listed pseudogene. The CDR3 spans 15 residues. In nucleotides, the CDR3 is TGTGCCAGCAGCAAAGCTTACGGGACAGGGCAGGGCTACACCTTC. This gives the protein CASSKAYGTGQGYTF.

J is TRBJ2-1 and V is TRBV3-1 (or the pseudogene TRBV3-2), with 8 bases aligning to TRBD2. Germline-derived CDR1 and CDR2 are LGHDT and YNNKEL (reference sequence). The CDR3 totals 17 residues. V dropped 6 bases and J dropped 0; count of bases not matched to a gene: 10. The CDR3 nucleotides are TGTGCCAGCAGATTACATAGCGGGGACCACTCCTACAATGAGCAGTTCTTC. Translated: CASRLHSGDHSYNEQFF.

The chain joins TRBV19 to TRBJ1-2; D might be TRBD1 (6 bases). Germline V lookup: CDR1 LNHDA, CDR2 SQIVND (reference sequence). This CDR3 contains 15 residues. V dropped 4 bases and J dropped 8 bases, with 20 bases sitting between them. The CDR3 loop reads CASSTLGRGLGGYTF. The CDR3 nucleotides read TGTGCCAGTAGTACCCTAGGCAGGGGCCTCGGGGGCTACACCTTC.

CDR3 sequence: CASSALSGGPGNTIYF. The CDR3 DNA reads TGTGCCAGCAGCGCTCTCTCGGGGGGGCCCGGAAACACCATATATTTT. The gene calls are TRBV9 and TRBJ1-3; D perhaps matches TRBD1 (6 bases). The germline V and J ends were trimmed by 3 bases and 4 bases, with 17 bases remaining between them. Germline CDR1 and CDR2: SGDLS and YYNGEE. The CDR3 contains 16 residues. Complete variable domain (other parts from reference TRBV9 and TRBJ1-3): DSGVTQTPKHLITATGQRVTLRCSPRSGDLSVYWYQQSLDQGLQFLIQYYNGEERAKGNILERFSAQQFPDLHSELNLSSLELGDSALYFCASSALSGGPGNTIYFGEGSWLTVV.